Sequencing of this TCR beta chain was carried out in a study of beta chain features in type 1 diabetes. Study in general: Patients did not differ from healthy donors in age, gender or cell yield. General study results and limits: TCRB CDR3s from Type 1 diabetes patients were moderately but significantly shorter in all four CD4+ subsets.

Expressed TCRB transcripts were sequenced after all isolated RNA was converted to cDNA. Read counts averaged around 3.6 million for samples of naive, central memory and regulatory T cells. Here immunoSEQ multiplex PCR was the method, and the copy in TCRdb shows in-frame clones only, minus some. The sample includes some 350,000 clones, 9.6% of them seen just once. Germline loops: CDR1 LNHDA, CDR2 SQIVND (reference sequence). This CDR3 has 14 amino acids. Trimming cost V 5 bases and J 0 bases, with 11 bases left between them. This clone was seen a few times. Its antigen is not known. The chain carries TRBV19 and TRBJ2-7; TRBD2 is a possible D gene (6 bases). This clonotype was sampled from a man aged 25 to 40 with type 1 diabetes. Sequencing was performed on central memory CD4+ T cells from blood. CDR3 sequence reads: CASSRAGVSYEQYF. Written as DNA, the CDR3 is TGTGCCAGTAGTCGAGCGGGTGTCTCCTACGAGCAGTACTTC.